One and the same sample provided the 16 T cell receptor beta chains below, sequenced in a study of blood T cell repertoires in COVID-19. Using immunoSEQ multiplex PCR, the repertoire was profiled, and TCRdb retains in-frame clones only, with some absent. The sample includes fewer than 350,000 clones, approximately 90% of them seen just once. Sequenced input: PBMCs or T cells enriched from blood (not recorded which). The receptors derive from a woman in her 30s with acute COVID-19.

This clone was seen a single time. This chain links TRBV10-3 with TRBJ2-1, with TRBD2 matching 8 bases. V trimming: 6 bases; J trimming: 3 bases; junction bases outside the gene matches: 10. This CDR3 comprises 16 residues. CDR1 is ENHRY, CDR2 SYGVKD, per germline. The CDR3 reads CAIRAGSGSHYNEQFF. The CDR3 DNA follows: TGTGCCATCAGGGCCGGAAGCGGGAGTCACTACAATGAGCAGTTCTTC.

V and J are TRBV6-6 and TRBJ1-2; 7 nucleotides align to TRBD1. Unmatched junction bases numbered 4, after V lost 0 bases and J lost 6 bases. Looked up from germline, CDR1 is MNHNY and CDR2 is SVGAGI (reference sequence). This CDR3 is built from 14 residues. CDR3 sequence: CASSYSGDSNGYTF. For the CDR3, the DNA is TGTGCCAGCAGTTACTCGGGGGACAGCAATGGCTACACCTTC.

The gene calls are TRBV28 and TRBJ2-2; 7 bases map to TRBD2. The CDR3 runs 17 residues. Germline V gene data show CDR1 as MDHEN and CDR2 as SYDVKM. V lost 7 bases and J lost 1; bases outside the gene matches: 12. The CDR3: CASITTRLAENTGELFF. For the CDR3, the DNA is TGTGCCAGCATCACAACCAGGCTAGCGGAGAACACCGGGGAGCTGTTTTTT.

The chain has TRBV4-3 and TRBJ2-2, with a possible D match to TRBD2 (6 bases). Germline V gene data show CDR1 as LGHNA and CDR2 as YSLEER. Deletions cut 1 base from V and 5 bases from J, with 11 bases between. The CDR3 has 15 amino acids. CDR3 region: CASSQGSGRTGELFF. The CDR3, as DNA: TGCGCCAGCAGCCAAGGGTCCGGGAGAACCGGGGAGCTGTTTTTT.

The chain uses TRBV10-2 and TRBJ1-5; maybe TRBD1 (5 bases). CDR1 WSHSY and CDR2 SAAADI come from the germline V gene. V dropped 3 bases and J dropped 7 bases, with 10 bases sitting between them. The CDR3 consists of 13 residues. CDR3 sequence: CASSEQAGQPQHF. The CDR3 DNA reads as TGCGCCAGCAGTGAACAGGCGGGACAGCCCCAGCATTTT.

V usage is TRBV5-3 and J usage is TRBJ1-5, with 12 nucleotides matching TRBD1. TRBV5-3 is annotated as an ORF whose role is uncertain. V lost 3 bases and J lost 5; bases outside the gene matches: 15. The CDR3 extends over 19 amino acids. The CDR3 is CARSSRGTGGPRDYQPQHF. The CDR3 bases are TGTGCCAGAAGCTCTCGTGGGACAGGGGGCCCTAGAGATTATCAGCCCCAGCATTTT.

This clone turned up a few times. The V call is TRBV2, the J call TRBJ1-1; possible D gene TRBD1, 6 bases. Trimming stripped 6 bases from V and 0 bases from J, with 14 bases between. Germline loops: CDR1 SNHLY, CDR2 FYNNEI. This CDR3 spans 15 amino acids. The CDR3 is CASSDEGVMNTEAFF. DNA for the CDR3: TGTGCCAGCAGCGACGAGGGGGTGATGAACACTGAAGCTTTCTTT. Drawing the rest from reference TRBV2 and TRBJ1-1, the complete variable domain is EPEVTQTPSHQVTQMGQEVILRCVPISNHLYFYWYRQILGQKVEFLVSFYNNEISEKSEIFDDQFSVERPDGSNFTLKIRSTKLEDSAMYFCASSDEGVMNTEAFFGQGTRLTVV.

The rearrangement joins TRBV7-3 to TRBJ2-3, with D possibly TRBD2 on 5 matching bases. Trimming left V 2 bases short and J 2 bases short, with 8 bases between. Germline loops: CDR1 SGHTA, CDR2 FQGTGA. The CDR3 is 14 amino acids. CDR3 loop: CASSLGGLTDTQYF. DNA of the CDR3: TGTGCCAGCAGCTTAGGTGGACTCACAGATACGCAGTATTTT.

CDR3 sequence: CASSSGTVSLGSPLHF. In DNA, the CDR3 is TGTGCCAGCAGCTCTGGGACAGTCTCCCTCGGGTCACCCCTCCACTTT. The chain couples TRBV7-6 to TRBJ1-6; 7 bases are shared with TRBD1. Per the germline V gene, CDR1 is SGHVS and CDR2 is FNYEAQ. The ends lost 4 bases at V and 10 bases at J; junction bases unmatched: 13. The CDR3 extends over 16 amino acids.

The chain's CDR3 is CASSQRGYEQYF. The CDR3 nucleotides read TGCGCCAGCAGCCAACGGGGTTACGAGCAGTACTTC. The V and J genes are TRBV4-1 and TRBJ2-7; a weak D match, TRBD2 (5 bases). This CDR3 is built from 12 residues. Germline CDR1 MGHRA, CDR2 YSYEKL. Trimming removed 2 bases at V and 4 bases at J, with 6 bases between.

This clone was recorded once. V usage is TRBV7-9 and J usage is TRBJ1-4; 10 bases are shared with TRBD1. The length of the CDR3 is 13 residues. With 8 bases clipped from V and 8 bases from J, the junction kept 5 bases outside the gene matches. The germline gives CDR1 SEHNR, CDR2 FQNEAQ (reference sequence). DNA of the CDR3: TGTGCCAGCTCCCGGGACAGGGGAGAAAAACTGTTTTTT. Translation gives CASSRDRGEKLFF.

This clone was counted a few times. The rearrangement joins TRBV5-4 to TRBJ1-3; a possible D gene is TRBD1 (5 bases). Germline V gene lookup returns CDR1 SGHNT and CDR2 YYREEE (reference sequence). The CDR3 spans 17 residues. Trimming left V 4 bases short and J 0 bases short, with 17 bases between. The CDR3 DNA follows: TGTGCCAGCAGCAGATCCACAGGACCCGTCTCTGGAAACACCATATATTTT. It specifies CASSRSTGPVSGNTIYF.

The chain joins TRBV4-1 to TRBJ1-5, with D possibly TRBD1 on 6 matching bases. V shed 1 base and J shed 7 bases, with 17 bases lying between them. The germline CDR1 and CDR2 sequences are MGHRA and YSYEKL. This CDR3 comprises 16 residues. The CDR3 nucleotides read TGCGCCAGCAGCCAAGCCGAACAGGGCGAGTGGCAGCCCCAGCATTTT. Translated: CASSQAEQGEWQPQHF.

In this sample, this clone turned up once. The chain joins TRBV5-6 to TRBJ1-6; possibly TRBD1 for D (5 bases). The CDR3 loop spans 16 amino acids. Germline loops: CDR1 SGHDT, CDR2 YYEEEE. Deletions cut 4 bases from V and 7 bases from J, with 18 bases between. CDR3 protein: CASSHAAAGRNSPLHF. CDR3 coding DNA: TGTGCCAGCAGCCACGCCGCGGCAGGGAGGAATTCACCCCTCCACTTT.

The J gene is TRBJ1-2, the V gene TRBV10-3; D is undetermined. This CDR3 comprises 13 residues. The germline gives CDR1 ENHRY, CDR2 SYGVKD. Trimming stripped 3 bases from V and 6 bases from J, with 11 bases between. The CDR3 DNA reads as TGTGCCATCAGTGACCAGGAAGAGAATGGCTACACCTTC. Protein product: CAISDQEENGYTF.

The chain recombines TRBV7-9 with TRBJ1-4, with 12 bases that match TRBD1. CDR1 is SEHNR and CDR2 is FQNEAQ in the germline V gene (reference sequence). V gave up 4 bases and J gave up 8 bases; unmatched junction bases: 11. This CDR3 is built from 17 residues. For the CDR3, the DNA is TGTGCCAGCAGCTCGTCCCGGGACAGGGGGCGTCGAGAAAAACTGTTTTTT. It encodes CASSSSRDRGRREKLFF.